This entry lists 12 T cell receptor beta chains sequenced from one sample in a study of T cells in Graves' hyperthyroidism and ophthalmopathy. From RNA transcripts, TCR beta CDR3 regions were amplified. Primed by the HTBI set, a first-round RT-PCR was run on the TCR CDR3. In TCRdb, the multiplex PCR reads were re-called with MiXCR into one record per CDR3 protein. Here the sample spans about half a million distinct CDR3 sequences, less than 25% being singletons. Sequencing used blood. Receptor source: a man between 18 and 29 years old with Graves' hyperthyroidism.

This chain connects TRBV14 to TRBJ1-1; no reliable D call. CDR1 is SGHDN and CDR2 is FVKESK in the germline V gene. V was shortened by 1 base and J by 0 bases, with 9 bases between the two germline ends. This CDR3 contains 15 residues. The CDR3 bases are TGTGCCAGCAGCCAAGTACGGATAATGAACACTGAAGCTTTCTTT. Translation: CASSQVRIMNTEAFF.

This clonotype was counted at least ten times. The V call is TRBV12-3 or TRBV12-4, the J call TRBJ1-1; D is possibly TRBD1 (6 bases). The CDR3 totals 12 residues. The germline V and J ends were trimmed by 10 bases and 1 base, with 10 bases remaining between them. The CDR3 nucleotides are TGTGCCACCCGGGACAAGAACACTGAAGCTTTCTTT. Protein sequence: CATRDKNTEAFF.

This clonotype was detected only a few times. A much larger clone differs by one base, so this may be a read error. V and J are TRBV7-9 and TRBJ2-4, with a possible D match to TRBD1 (5 bases). The V gene's germline CDR1 is SEHNR and CDR2 FQNEAQ (reference sequence). The CDR3 has 12 amino acids. CDR3 loop: CASSRDSNIKYF. DNA of the CDR3: TGTGCCAGCAGCAGAGACAGCAACATTAAGTACTTC.

CDR3 in DNA: TGTGCCAGCTGGGACAGGGGGGAGGGCTACACCTTC. Its translation: CASWDRGEGYTF. This chain connects TRBV6-1 to TRBJ1-2; 11 bases are shared with TRBD1. The CDR3 has 12 residues. With V trimmed by 8 bases and J by 8 bases, 4 bases remained unmatched. Germline V gives CDR1 MNHNS, CDR2 SASEGT.

This clonotype was seen a handful of times. Here the CDR3 reads CAISESQGANTGELFF. For the CDR3, the DNA is TGTGCCATCAGTGAGTCGCAGGGGGCGAACACCGGGGAGCTGTTTTTT. The rearrangement uses TRBV10-3 and TRBJ2-2, with 7 bases that match TRBD1. The CDR3 has 16 residues. V was clipped by 0 bases and J by 0 bases; unmatched bases: 1. Germline loops: CDR1 ENHRY, CDR2 SYGVKD.

This clonotype appeared a few times. The chain carries TRBV4-1 and TRBJ1-6, with a tentative D call TRBD1 (6 bases). Trimming took off 0 bases at V and 7 bases at J, with 7 bases between the two ends. CDR1 MGHRA and CDR2 YSYEKL come from the germline V gene. There are 14 residues in the CDR3. The CDR3 sequence is CASSQEQGNSPLHF. The CDR3 bases are TGCGCCAGCAGCCAAGAACAGGGAAATTCACCCCTCCACTTT.

This clonotype occurred many times. The chain has TRBV12-3 or TRBV12-4 and TRBJ1-6; perhaps TRBD1 as D (5 bases). This CDR3 has 16 amino acids. The V and J ends lost 6 bases and 7 bases respectively, with 19 bases between them. Here the CDR3 reads CASSNTGPGGNSPLHF. CDR3 in DNA: TGTGCCAGCAGCAATACGGGGCCGGGAGGGAATTCACCCCTCCACTTT.

This clonotype came up many times. V usage is TRBV7-2 and J usage is TRBJ2-7; D uncertain. V lost 0 bases to trimming and J lost 2 bases, with 5 bases between them. This CDR3 spans 13 amino acids. Germline lookup yields CDR1 SGHTA and CDR2 FQGNSA. This CDR3 reads CASSLAPAYEQYF. CDR3 in DNA: TGTGCCAGCAGCTTAGCCCCAGCCTACGAGCAGTACTTC.

This clonotype has a handful of counts. This chain connects TRBV6-1 to TRBJ2-7; 10 nucleotides match TRBD1. The CDR3 runs 15 residues. Germline trimming cut 6 bases from V and 3 bases from J; bases unmatched to any gene: 8. The germline V gene has CDR1 MNHNS and CDR2 SASEGT. CDR3 sequence reads: CASRHGDRGLYEQYF. DNA of the CDR3: TGTGCCAGCAGGCATGGCGACAGGGGGCTCTACGAGCAGTACTTC.

J is TRBJ1-5 and V is TRBV4-2; D possibly corresponds to TRBD1 (5 bases). The CDR3 sequence is 15 residues long. Germline values: CDR1 LGHNA, CDR2 YNFKEQ. The V end lost 0 bases, the J end lost 6 bases, and 12 bases lay between the germline ends. The CDR3 nucleotides are TGTGCCAGCAGCCAAGATTCCCCGGGGGGTCAGCCCCAGCATTTT. It is translated as CASSQDSPGGQPQHF.

Ten or more counts support this clonotype. The chain employs TRBV5-1 and TRBJ2-7; D gene unclear. This CDR3 has 14 residues. Germline lookup yields CDR1 SGHRS and CDR2 YFSETQ. The ends were cut back, 0 bases at V and 2 bases at J, with 9 bases in the middle. The CDR3 DNA reads TGCGCCAGCAGCTTGGAAGGTGGGGCCTACGAGCAGTACTTC. Residues: CASSLEGGAYEQYF.

This clonotype was detected ten times or more. V and J are TRBV12-3 or TRBV12-4 and TRBJ2-7; perhaps TRBD2 as D (6 bases). V gave up 7 bases and J gave up 5 bases, with 21 bases separating them. This CDR3 is built from 15 residues. The CDR3 protein is CASKGGVGLVNEQYF. The CDR3 DNA reads TGTGCCAGCAAAGGAGGGGTAGGGTTAGTGAACGAGCAGTACTTC.